Reported below is one T cell receptor beta chain. The length of the CDR3 is 16 residues. The germline gives CDR1 SGHNT, CDR2 YYREEE (reference sequence). With V trimmed by 4 bases and J by 6 bases, 10 bases remained unmatched. The sample comes from a study of blood T cell repertoires in COVID-19. Across the study: Donors in the United States, Italy and Spain gave samples during acute or convalescent COVID-19. From T cells, B-cell-depleted T cells, or PBMCs came the material, which was cDNA or gDNA.

Original processing notes: Estimated nucleated cell counts came from reference gene primer amplification. Profiled with immunoSEQ multiplex PCR; TCRdb holds only in-frame clones, not every one. D and trimming were read from the DNA, whereas the V and J calls and clone size are those reported in that table. The sample has about 320,000 clones; about 84% are singletons. Input material: peripheral blood. The chain uses TRBV5-4 and TRBJ2-1; 10 nucleotides align to TRBD2. The clonotype comes from a woman aged 45-65 years with acute or convalescent COVID-19. CDR3: CASSPISGGAVNEQFF. CDR3 DNA sequence: TGTGCCAGCAGCCCCATAAGCGGGGGGGCGGTCAATGAGCAGTTCTTC.